This T cell receptor (beta chain) originates from a study of blood T cell repertoires in COVID-19 (dated by TCRdb to the early 2020s). With respect to the entire study: Samples from collaborators originated in the United States, Italy and Spain and spanned both the acute and convalescent phases of COVID-19. The prospective study material was composed of cDNA or gDNA derived from T cells, B-cell-depleted T cells, or PBMCs. Deeply sampled blood TCRbeta repertoires from subjects exposed to, actively infected with, or recovered from COVID-19 were included in the dataset. The repertoires were made available in a free public database intended to serve as a resource for research on the immune response to SARS-CoV-2. The samples were drawn from the first 160 participants of the ongoing ImmuneRACE study and from more than 1,000 subjects provided by 6 global collaborators. The sample metadata nearly always contained a de-identified subject ID, COVID-19 status, age in years and sex. HLA class I and class II types, where available, came from metadata supplied by the sample provider rather than from assay-based typing. Paper-wide results and their limitations: How much clinical and demographic metadata was included differed by source and by participant, and the metadata was provided uncurated.

Whole blood was collected in K2EDTA tubes by collaborating institutions according to the institutions' own protocols. For TCRbeta analysis, collaborators shipped samples in one of three forms: frozen whole blood, isolated PBMCs, or DNA extracted from either of those sample types. TCRbeta CDR3 regions were amplified from genomic DNA by means of the immunoSEQ Assay, a bias-controlled multiplex PCR. As for the authors' bioinformatics: The number of nucleated cells in each sample was estimated by amplification of reference gene primers within the assay. To quantify the absolute abundance of each unique TCRbeta CDR3 rearrangement, sequence reads were collapsed and filtered. For each sample, productive Simpson clonality was calculated as the square root of Simpson's diversity index over productive rearrangements. TCRdb took over this immuneACCESS table, retaining in-frame rearrangements with V and J assigned. Such tables are incomplete; in checked studies, under half of the missing clones stem from an unresolved V gene, and the remainder is unexplained. That table furnishes V, J and clone size, whereas the DNA furnished D and trimming. The sample records 140,000 or so clones, approximately 84% of which are singletons. The ten largest clones represent approximately 5% of the sample.

The CDR1 and CDR2 encoded by the germline V gene (reference sequence) are SEHNR and FQNEAQ. V is clipped by 5 bases and J by 5 bases, and the sequence between their germline boundaries is 15 bases long. The CDR3 numbers 14 residues from cysteine through phenylalanine. Only the CDR3 region is kept as DNA, spanning 42 bases read in frame from base 1. To note about this clone: It lacks a known antigen. There are no base qualities to consult, and no much larger clone falls within one base.

The clonotype comes from a human donor in a cohort sampled during active COVID-19. In this chain, TRBV7-9 is recombined with TRBJ2-5; possibly the D gene is TRBD2, per 6 matching bases. Sequencing was performed on peripheral blood. The sequenced DNA is TGTGCCAGCAGCCGTGGGGGGTTTGGGGAGACCCAGTACTTC. This encodes CASSRGGFGETQYF. The full variable domain, with segments outside the CDR3 supplied by the reference TRBV7-9 and TRBJ2-5 proteins, appears as DTGVSQNPRHKITKRGQNVTFRCDPISEHNRLYWYRQTLGQGPEFLTYFQNEAQLEKSRLLSDRFSAERPKGSFSTLEIQRTEQGDSAMYLCASSRGGFGETQYFGPGTRLLVL.